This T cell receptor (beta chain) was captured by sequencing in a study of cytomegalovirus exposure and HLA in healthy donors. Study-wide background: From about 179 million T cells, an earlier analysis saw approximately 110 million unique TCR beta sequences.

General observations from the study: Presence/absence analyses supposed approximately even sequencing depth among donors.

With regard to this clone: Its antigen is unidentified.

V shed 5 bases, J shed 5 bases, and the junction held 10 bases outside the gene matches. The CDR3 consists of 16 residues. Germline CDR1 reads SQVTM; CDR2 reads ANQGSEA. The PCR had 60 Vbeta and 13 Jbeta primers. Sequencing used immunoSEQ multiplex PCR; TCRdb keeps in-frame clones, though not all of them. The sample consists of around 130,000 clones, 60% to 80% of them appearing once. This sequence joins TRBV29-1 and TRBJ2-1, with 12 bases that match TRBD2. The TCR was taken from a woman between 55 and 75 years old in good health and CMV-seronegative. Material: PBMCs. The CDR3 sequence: CSVPTLAGGPHNEQFF. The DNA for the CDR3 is TGCAGCGTTCCCACCCTAGCGGGAGGGCCCCACAATGAGCAGTTCTTC.